Detailed here is one T cell receptor beta chain. As yet, its antigen is unknown. This specimen belongs to a study of T cell repertoires in cytomegalovirus infection. Study-wide context: CMV infection and matching HLA type were both indicated by public TCR beta signatures.

The CDR3 consists of 16 residues. CDR1 ENHRY and CDR2 SYGVKD come from the germline V gene. V was clipped by 4 bases and J by 1 base; unmatched bases: 5. MiXCR, run by TCRdb on the reads, gives a single entry per CDR3 protein. The sample lists some 110,000 distinct CDR3 sequences; 10% were seen once. Study-wide results and caveats: Individuals carrying CMV plus the relevant HLA were identified by cumulative frequency of public TCR beta families. HLA-C-restricted CMV clonotypes gave the most frequent clonotype in two of eight donors.

The clonotype was recovered from a human donor in good health (CMV status not recorded). Some clones in this sample may be carry-over from other donors' samples. The specimen sequenced was PBMCs, sequenced either directly or after in vitro stimulation (not recorded which). The chain recombines TRBV10-3 with TRBJ2-1; 9 bases are a match to TRBD1. CDR3 DNA: TGTGCCATCAGTGTTACAGACAGGGGGTCCTACAATGAGCAGTTCTTC. This gives the protein CAISVTDRGSYNEQFF.